This TCR beta chain was identified during a study of T cells in Graves' hyperthyroidism and ophthalmopathy. Across the study: Peripheral blood was secured at the point of initial diagnosis, before any treatment. Study conclusions and caveats: Ophthalmopathy got predicted by the model a median around six months before its onset.

Duration under 3 months, a NOSPECS grade of at least 4, and a Clinical Activity Score of at least 3 characterized the ophthalmopathy patients. Exclusion of patients followed from uncontrolled infection, other autoimmune disease, pregnancy or lactation. With 3 bases clipped from V and 1 base from J, the junction kept 4 bases outside the gene matches. CDR1 MDHEN and CDR2 SYDVKM come from the germline V gene. The CDR3 spans 15 residues. As regards this clonotype: The antigen remains undetermined.

The CDR3 regions of TCR beta were amplified from RNA transcripts. A first-round RT-PCR of the TCR CDR3 used the HTBI primer set. TCRdb analysed the multiplex PCR reads with MiXCR anew, one entry per CDR3 protein. The sample has about 600,000 distinct CDR3 sequences; 16% are singletons. This clonotype originated in a woman in her thirties or forties with Graves' ophthalmopathy. The source material was blood. The V gene is TRBV28, the J gene TRBJ2-7; TRBD1 matches at 9 bases. The CDR3 sequence is CASSFGTGISYEQYF. The CDR3 DNA reads TGTGCCAGCAGTTTTGGGACAGGGATTTCCTACGAGCAGTACTTC.